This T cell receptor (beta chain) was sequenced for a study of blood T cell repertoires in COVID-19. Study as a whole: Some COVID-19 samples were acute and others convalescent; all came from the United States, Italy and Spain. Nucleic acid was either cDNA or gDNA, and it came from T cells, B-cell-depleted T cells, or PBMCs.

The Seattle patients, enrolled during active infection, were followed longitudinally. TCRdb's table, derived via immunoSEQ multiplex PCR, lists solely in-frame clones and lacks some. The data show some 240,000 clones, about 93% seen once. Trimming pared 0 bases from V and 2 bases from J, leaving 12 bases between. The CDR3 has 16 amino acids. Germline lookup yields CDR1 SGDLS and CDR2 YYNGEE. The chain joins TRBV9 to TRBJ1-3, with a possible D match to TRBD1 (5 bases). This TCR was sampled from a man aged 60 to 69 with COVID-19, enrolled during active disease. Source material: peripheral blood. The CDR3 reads CASSVGGDGAGNTIYF. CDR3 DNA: TGTGCCAGCAGCGTAGGGGGGGATGGTGCTGGAAACACCATATATTTT.